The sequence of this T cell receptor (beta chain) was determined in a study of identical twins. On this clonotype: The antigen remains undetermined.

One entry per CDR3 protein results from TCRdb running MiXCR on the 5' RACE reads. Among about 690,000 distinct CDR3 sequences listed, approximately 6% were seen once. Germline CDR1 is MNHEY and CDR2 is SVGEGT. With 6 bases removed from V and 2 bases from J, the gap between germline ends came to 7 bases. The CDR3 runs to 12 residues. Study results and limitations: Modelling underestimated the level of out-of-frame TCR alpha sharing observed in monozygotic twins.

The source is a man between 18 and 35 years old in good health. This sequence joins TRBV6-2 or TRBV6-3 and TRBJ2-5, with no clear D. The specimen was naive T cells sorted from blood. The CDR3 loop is CASRGIQETQYF. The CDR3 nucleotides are TGTGCCAGCAGGGGGATACAAGAGACCCAGTACTTC.